One sample yielded the 3 T cell receptor beta chains listed below, sequenced in a study of shared clonotypes between healthy human individuals. The naive CD8 fraction comprised CD45RO-negative cells positively selected for CCR7 and excluded terminally differentiated effector memory CD45RA+ cells. The repertoire was sequenced with immunoSEQ multiplex PCR; TCRdb's copy has only in-frame clones and lacks some. The repertoire holds around 1.9 million clones, with approximately 94% as singletons. The sequenced sample consisted of naive CD8+ T cells from PBMCs. The source is a man aged 18 to 29 in good health. Some clones in this sample may be carry-over from other donors' samples.

V and J are TRBV9 and TRBJ2-1, with 8 bases that match TRBD1. After removal of 4 bases from V and 3 bases from J, the junction contained 9 bases not matched to a gene. The CDR3 runs to 16 residues. From germline, CDR1 is SGDLS and CDR2 YYNGEE. This CDR3 is CASSQPRGQGYNEQFF. The DNA for the CDR3 is TGTGCCAGCAGCCAACCCAGGGGGCAGGGCTACAATGAGCAGTTCTTC. Looking up the rest from reference TRBV9 and TRBJ2-1 gives the full variable domain: DSGVTQTPKHLITATGQRVTLRCSPRSGDLSVYWYQQSLDQGLQFLIQYYNGEERAKGNILERFSAQQFPDLHSELNLSSLELGDSALYFCASSQPRGQGYNEQFFGPGTRLTVL.

This rearrangement joins TRBV15 to TRBJ1-4; TRBD1 might be the D (6 bases). Between the trimmed V and J ends, which lost 5 bases and 8 bases, there was a span of 18 bases. The length of the CDR3 is 15 residues. Germline V lookup: CDR1 LNHNV, CDR2 YYDKDF (reference sequence). In DNA, the CDR3 is TGTGCCACCAGCCCAACGCGGGGGGCTGGGGAAAAACTGTTTTTT. It codes for CATSPTRGAGEKLFF. Together with reference TRBV15 and TRBJ1-4, the CDR3 gives the full variable domain: DAMVIQNPRYQVTQFGKPVTLSCSQTLNHNVMYWYQQKSSQAPKLLFHYYDKDFNNEADTPDNFQSRRPNTSFCFLDIRSPGLGDTAMYLCATSPTRGAGEKLFFGSGTQLSVL.

The V gene is TRBV7-9, the J gene TRBJ1-4; the match to TRBD1 covers 9 bases. The CDR3 length is 15 residues. Germline V lookup: CDR1 SEHNR, CDR2 FQNEAQ (reference sequence). V trimming: 4 bases; J trimming: 6 bases; junction bases outside the gene matches: 6. The CDR3 bases are TGTGCCAGCAGCTCGGGACAGGGTAGCCATGAAAAACTGTTTTTT. Its translation: CASSSGQGSHEKLFF. Based on the CDR3 plus reference TRBV7-9 and TRBJ1-4, the full variable domain is DTGVSQNPRHKITKRGQNVTFRCDPISEHNRLYWYRQTLGQGPEFLTYFQNEAQLEKSRLLSDRFSAERPKGSFSTLEIQRTEQGDSAMYLCASSSGQGSHEKLFFGSGTQLSVL.